This T cell receptor (beta chain) was found in a study of post-analysis software for immune sequencing data. Notes on the study in general: Patients carried roughly 5 TRBV segments more frequently than controls did, and TRBV5-6, TRBV5-1 and TRBV20-1 were among them.

CDR3 size: 12 residues. Trimming removed 6 bases at V and 8 bases at J, with 13 bases between. Germline V CDR1 and CDR2: MDHEN, SYDVKM. As for this clonotype: What it binds is unknown.

Carried by the TCR beta cDNA libraries were unique molecular identifiers. TCRdb re-analysed the PCR reads in MiXCR, keeping a single row per CDR3 protein. The sample consists of over 700,000 distinct CDR3 sequences, approximately 30% of them appearing once. This clonotype was obtained from a girl between 5 and 17 years old with multiple sclerosis. The sequencing sample was made of blood. The rearrangement uses TRBV28 and TRBJ1-2, with D maybe TRBD1 (6 bases). CDR3 protein: CASSQDSRGYTF. The CDR3 DNA reads as TGTGCCAGCAGCCAGGACAGTCGGGGCTACACCTTC.